This T cell receptor beta chain was retrieved from a study of blood T cell repertoires in COVID-19. The CDR3 sequence is 16 residues long. V shed 0 bases and J 3 bases; nucleotides not matched to a gene: 4. Germline V gives CDR1 LNHNV, CDR2 YYDKDF (reference sequence). Authors' data handling: For nucleated cells, counts were estimated from reference gene primer amplification. Only in-frame clones appear in the TCRdb table, and some are missing; sequencing was by immunoSEQ multiplex PCR. V, J and clone size are taken as reported in that table, and D and trimming were inferred from the DNA itself. The table has about 190,000 clones, around nine tenths seen once; the top ten hold roughly 21%.

This clonotype originated in a man in his sixties with active or convalescent COVID-19. Sequencing was done on a sample of peripheral blood. The chain carries TRBV15 and TRBJ2-1, with 8 bases fitting TRBD1. CDR3 sequence (DNA): TGTGCCACCAGCAGAGATCGCGACAGGGGCTACAATGAGCAGTTCTTC. Its protein product is CATSRDRDRGYNEQFF.